This T cell receptor beta chain was sequenced for a study of T cell responses to AZD1222 COVID-19 vaccine. Broader study findings: Recipients of AZD1222 seropositive at baseline numbered only 5 or 6. A rise in Spike-specific TCR breadth and depth followed two AZD1222 doses. Reportedly, close to half of spike-specific TCRs are directed against unmutated variant regions. Dominant CD4 TCR responses targeted spike regions 160-218 and 743-854.

Profiled with immunoSEQ multiplex PCR; TCRdb holds only in-frame clones, not every one. This sample has 95,000 to 150,000 clones, with about 79% found just once. As concerns this clone: Its antigen is currently unknown.

CDR3 size: 14 residues. V dropped 0 bases and J dropped 9; count of bases not matched to a gene: 6. Germline V lookup: CDR1 SGDLS, CDR2 YYNGEE. The receptor's source is an adult who received the AZD1222 COVID-19 vaccine. Specimen: peripheral blood, collected 28 days after the second AZD1222 dose. This chain connects TRBV9 to TRBJ2-1; the match to TRBD2 covers 7 bases. CDR3 sequence: CASSVAGGGLEQFF. The CDR3, as DNA: TGTGCCAGCAGCGTAGCGGGGGGAGGGCTTGAGCAGTTCTTC.